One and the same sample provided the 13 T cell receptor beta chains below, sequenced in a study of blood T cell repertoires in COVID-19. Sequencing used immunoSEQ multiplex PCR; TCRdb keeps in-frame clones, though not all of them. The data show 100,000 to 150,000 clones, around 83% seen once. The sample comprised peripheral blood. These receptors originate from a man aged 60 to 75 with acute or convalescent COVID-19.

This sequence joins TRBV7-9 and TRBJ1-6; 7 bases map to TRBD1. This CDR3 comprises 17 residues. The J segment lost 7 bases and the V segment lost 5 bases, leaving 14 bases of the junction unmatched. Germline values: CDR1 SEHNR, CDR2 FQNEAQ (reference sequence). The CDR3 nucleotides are TGTGCCAGCAGCGGCCGGACAGGCCCTACGCTAAATTCACCCCTCCACTTT. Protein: CASSGRTGPTLNSPLHF.

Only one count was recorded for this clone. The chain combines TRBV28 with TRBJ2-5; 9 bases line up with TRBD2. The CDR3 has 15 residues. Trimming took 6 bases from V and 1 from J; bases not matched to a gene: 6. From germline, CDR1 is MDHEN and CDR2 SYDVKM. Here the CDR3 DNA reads TGTGCCAGCAGCTGGACTAGCGCGGCCCAAGAGACCCAGTACTTC. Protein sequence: CASSWTSAAQETQYF.

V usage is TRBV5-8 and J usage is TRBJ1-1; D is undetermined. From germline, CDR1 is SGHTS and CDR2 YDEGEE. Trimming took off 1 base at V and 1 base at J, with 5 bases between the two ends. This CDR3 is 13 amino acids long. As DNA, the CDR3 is TGTGCCAGCAGCTTGCCTACGAACACTGAAGCTTTCTTT. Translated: CASSLPTNTEAFF. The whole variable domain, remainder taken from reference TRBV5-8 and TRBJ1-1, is EAGVTQSPTHLIKTRGQQATLRCSPISGHTSVYWYQQALGLGLQFLLWYDEGEERNRGNFPPRFSGRQFPNYSSELNVNALELEDSALYLCASSLPTNTEAFFGQGTRLTVV.

The chain's CDR3 is CASSLNGGDGSYEQYF. The CDR3 region has the DNA TGTGCCAGCAGTTTAAATGGAGGGGATGGATCCTACGAGCAGTACTTC. V is TRBV28 and J is TRBJ2-7, with D perhaps matching TRBD2 (6 bases). CDR1 MDHEN and CDR2 SYDVKM come from the germline V gene. The CDR3 covers 16 residues. With 2 bases removed from V and 1 base from J, the gap between germline ends came to 15 bases.

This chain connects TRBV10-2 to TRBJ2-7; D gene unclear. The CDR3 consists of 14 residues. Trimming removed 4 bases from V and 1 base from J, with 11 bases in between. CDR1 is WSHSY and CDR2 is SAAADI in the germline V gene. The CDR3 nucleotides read TGCGCCAGCAGTGTTTTGGCAGATTCCTACGAGCAGTACTTC. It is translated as CASSVLADSYEQYF.

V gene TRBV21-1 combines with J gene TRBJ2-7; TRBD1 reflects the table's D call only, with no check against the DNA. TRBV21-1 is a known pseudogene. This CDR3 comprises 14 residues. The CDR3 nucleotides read TGTGCCAGCAAACTTCCGAGGGGGTCCTACGAGCAGTACTTC. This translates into CASKLPRGSYEQYF.

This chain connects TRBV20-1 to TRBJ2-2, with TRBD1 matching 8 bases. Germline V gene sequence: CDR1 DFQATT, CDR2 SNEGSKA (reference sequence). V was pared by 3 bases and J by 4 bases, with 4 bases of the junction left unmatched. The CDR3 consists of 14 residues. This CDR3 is CSASEQGVTGELFF. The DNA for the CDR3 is TGCAGTGCTAGTGAACAGGGGGTCACCGGGGAGCTGTTTTTT.

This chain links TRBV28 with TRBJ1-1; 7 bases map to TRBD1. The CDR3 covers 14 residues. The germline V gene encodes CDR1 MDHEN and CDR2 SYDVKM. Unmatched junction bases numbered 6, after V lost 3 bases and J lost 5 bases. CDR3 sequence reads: CASSLTGRRTEAFF. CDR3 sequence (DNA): TGTGCCAGCAGTTTGACAGGGCGGCGGACTGAAGCTTTCTTT. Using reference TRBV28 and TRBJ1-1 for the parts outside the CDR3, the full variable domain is DVKVTQSSRYLVKRTGEKVFLECVQDMDHENMFWYRQDPGLGLRLIYFSYDVKMKEKGDIPEGYSVSREKKERFSLILESASTNQTSMYLCASSLTGRRTEAFFGQGTRLTVV.

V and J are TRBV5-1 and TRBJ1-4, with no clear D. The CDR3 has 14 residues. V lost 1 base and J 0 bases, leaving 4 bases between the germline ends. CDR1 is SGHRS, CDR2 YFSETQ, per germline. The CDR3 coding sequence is TGCGCCAGCAGCTTGTTCACAACTAATGAAAAACTGTTTTTT. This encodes CASSLFTTNEKLFF.

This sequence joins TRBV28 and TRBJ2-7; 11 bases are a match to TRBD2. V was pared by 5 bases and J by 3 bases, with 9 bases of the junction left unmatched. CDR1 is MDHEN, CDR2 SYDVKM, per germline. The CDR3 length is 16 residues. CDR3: CASSVVAGGPNYEQYF. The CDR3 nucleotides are TGTGCCAGCAGTGTGGTAGCGGGAGGGCCGAACTACGAGCAGTACTTC. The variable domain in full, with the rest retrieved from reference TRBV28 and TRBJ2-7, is DVKVTQSSRYLVKRTGEKVFLECVQDMDHENMFWYRQDPGLGLRLIYFSYDVKMKEKGDIPEGYSVSREKKERFSLILESASTNQTSMYLCASSVVAGGPNYEQYFGPGTRLTVT.

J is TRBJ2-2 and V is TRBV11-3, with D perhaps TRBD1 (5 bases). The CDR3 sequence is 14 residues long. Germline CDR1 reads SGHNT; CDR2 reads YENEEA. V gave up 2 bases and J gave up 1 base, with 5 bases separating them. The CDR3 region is CASSLQGNTGELFF. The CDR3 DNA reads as TGTGCCAGCAGCTTACAGGGGAACACCGGGGAGCTGTTTTTT.

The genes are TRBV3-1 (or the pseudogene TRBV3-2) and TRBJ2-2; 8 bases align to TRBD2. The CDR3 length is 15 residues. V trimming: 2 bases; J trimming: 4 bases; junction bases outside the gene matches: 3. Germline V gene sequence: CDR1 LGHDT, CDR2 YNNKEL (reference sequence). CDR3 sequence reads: CASSQSGSPTGELFF. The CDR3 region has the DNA TGTGCCAGCAGCCAAAGCGGGAGTCCCACCGGGGAGCTGTTTTTT.

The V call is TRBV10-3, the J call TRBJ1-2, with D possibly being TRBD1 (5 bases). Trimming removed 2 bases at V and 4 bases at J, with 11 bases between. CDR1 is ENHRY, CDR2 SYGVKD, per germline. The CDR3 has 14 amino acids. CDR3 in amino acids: CAISETGQVYGYTF. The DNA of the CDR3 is TGTGCCATCAGTGAGACAGGCCAAGTCTATGGCTACACCTTC.